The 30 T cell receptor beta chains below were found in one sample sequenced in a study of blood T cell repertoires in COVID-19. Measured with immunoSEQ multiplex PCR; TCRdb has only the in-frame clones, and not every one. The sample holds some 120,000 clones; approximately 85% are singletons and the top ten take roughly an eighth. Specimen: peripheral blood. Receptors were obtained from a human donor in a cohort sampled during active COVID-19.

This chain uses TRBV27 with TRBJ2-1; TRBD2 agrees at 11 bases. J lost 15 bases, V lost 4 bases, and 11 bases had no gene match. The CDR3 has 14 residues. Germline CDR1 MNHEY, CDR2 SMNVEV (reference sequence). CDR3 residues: CASSSRGLAVSLFF. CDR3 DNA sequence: TGTGCCAGCAGTTCACGGGGACTAGCGGTTTCGTTGTTCTTC.

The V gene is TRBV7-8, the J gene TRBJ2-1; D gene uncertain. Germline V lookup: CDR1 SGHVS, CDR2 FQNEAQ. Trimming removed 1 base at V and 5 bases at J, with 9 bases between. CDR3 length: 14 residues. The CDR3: CASSLGAANNEQFF. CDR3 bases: TGTGCCAGCAGCTTAGGGGCCGCCAACAATGAGCAGTTCTTC.

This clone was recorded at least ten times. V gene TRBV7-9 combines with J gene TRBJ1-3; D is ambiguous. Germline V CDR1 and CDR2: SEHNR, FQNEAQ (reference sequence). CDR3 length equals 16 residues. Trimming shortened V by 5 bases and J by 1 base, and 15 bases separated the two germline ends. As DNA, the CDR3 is TGTGCCAGCAGCGAGAGGGCCTCAGGATCTGGAAACACCATATATTTT. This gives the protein CASSERASGSGNTIYF.

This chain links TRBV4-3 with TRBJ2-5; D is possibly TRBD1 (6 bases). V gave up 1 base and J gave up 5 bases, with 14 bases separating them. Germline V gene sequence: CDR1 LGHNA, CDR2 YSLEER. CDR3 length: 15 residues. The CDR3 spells CASSQGGGRGETQYF. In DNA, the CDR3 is TGCGCCAGCAGCCAAGGGGGCGGAAGGGGGGAGACCCAGTACTTC.

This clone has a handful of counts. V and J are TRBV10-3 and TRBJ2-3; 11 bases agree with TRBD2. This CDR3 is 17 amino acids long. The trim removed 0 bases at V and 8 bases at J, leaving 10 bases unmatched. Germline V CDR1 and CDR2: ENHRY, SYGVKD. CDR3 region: CAISESSLAGGQGTQYF. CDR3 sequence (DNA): TGTGCCATCAGTGAGTCTAGTCTAGCGGGGGGCCAGGGTACGCAGTATTTT.

In DNA form, the CDR3 reads TGTGCCAGCAGCCTGGCGGGGGCGTTTAATGAGCAGTTCTTC. Translating it yields CASSLAGAFNEQFF. The V call is TRBV3-1 (or the pseudogene TRBV3-2), the J call TRBJ2-1; weak D call: TRBD2 (7 bases). V lost 4 bases and J 7 bases, leaving 14 bases between the germline ends. CDR1 and CDR2 from the germline V gene are LGHDT and YNNKEL (reference sequence). The CDR3 is 14 residues long.

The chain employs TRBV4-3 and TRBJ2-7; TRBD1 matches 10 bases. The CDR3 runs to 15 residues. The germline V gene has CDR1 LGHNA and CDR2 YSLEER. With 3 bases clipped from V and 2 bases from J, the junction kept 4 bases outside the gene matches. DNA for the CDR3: TGCGCCAGCAGCCACAAAGACAGGGGGCCCTACGAGCAGTACTTC. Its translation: CASSHKDRGPYEQYF.

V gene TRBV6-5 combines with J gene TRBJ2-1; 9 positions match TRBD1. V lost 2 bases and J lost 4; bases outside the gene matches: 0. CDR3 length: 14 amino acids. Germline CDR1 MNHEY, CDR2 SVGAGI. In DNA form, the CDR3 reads TGTGCCAGCAGTTACGGACAGGGGTACAATGAGCAGTTCTTC. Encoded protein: CASSYGQGYNEQFF.

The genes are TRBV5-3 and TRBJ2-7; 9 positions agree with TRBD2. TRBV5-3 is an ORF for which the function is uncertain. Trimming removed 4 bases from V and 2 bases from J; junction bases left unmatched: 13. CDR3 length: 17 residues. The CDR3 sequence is CARSPLKLAGQPYEQYF. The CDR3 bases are TGTGCCAGAAGCCCCCTGAAGCTAGCGGGGCAACCCTACGAGCAGTACTTC.

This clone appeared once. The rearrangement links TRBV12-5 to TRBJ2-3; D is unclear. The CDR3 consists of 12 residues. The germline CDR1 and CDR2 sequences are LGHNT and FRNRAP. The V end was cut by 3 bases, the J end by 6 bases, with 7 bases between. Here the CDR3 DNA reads TGTGCTAGTGGTTTAAAACTGGATACGCAGTATTTT. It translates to CASGLKLDTQYF.

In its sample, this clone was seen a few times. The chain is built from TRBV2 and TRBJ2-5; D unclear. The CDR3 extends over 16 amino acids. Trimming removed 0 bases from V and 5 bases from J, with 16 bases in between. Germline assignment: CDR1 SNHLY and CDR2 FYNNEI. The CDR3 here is CASSEADALARETQYF. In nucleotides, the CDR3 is TGTGCCAGCAGTGAAGCTGACGCCTTGGCGCGGGAGACCCAGTACTTC.

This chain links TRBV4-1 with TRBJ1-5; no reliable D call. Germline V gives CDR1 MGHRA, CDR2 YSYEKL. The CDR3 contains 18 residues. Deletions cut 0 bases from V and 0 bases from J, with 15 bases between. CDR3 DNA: TGCGCCAGCAGCCAAGAAGCGTCGGCGGTTAATAGCAATCAGCCCCAGCATTTT. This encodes CASSQEASAVNSNQPQHF.

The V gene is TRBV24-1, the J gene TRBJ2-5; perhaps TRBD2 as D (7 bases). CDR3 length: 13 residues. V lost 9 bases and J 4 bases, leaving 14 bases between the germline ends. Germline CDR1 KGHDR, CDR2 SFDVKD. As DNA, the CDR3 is TGTGCCACCCCAAGGGGGGGGCGAGAGACCCAGTACTTC. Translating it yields CATPRGGRETQYF.

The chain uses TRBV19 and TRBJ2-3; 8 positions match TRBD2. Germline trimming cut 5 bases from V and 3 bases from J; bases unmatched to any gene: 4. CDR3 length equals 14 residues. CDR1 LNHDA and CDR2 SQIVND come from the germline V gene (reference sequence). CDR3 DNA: TGTGCCAGTAGTTCGGGGGGGTTTACAGATACGCAGTATTTT. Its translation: CASSSGGFTDTQYF.

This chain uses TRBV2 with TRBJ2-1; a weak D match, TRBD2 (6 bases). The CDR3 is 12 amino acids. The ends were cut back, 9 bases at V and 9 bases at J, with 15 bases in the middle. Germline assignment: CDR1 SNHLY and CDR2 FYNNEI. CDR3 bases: TGTGCCAGTGGCCGACTAGAAGGTGAGCAGTTCTTC. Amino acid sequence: CASGRLEGEQFF.

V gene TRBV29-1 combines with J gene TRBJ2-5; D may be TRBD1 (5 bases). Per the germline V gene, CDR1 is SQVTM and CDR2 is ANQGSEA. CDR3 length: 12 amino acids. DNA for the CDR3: TGCAGTGTAAACAGGCAGTCGGAGACCCAGTACTTC. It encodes CSVNRQSETQYF.

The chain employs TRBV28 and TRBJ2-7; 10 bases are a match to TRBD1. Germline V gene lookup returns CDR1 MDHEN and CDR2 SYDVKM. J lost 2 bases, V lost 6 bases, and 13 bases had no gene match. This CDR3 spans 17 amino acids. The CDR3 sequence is CASSPPVGQGGAYEQYF. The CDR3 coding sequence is TGTGCCAGCAGCCCACCAGTTGGACAGGGGGGGGCCTACGAGCAGTACTTC.

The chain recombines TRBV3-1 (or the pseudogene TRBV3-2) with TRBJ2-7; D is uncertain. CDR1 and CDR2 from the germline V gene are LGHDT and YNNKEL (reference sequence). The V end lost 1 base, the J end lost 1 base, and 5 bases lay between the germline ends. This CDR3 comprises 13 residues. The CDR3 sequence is CASSQGQSYEQYF. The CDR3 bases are TGTGCCAGCAGCCAAGGACAATCCTACGAGCAGTACTTC.

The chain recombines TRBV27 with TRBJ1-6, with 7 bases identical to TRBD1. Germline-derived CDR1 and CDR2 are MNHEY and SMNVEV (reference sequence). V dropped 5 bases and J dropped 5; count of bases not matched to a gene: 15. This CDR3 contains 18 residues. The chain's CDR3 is CASSTRGSGTANNSPLHF. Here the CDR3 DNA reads TGTGCCAGCAGTACCAGGGGATCCGGGACAGCCAATAATTCACCCCTCCACTTT.

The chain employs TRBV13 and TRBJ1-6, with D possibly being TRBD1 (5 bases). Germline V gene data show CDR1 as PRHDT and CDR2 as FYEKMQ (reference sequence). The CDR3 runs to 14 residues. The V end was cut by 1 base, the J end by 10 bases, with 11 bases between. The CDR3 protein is CASSLAGYGSPLHF. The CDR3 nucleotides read TGTGCCAGCAGCTTAGCAGGGTATGGATCACCCCTCCACTTT.

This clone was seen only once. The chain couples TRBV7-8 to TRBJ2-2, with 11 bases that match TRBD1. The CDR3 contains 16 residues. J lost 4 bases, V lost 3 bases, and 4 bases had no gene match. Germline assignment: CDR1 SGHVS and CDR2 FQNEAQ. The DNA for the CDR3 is TGTGCCAGCAGCTTGGGACAGGGGGTTCCCACCGGGGAGCTGTTTTTT. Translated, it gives CASSLGQGVPTGELFF. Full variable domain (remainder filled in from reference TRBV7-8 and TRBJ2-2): GAGVSQSPRYKVAKRGQDVALRCDPISGHVSLFWYQQALGQGPEFLTYFQNEAQLDKSGLPSDRFFAERPEGSVSTLKIQRTQQEDSAVYLCASSLGQGVPTGELFFGEGSRLTVL.

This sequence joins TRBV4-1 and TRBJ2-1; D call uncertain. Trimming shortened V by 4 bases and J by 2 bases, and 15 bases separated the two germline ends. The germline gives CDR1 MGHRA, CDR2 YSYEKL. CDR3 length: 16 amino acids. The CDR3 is CASSPDPTQPYNEQFF. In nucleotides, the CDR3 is TGCGCCAGCAGCCCCGATCCGACTCAGCCCTACAATGAGCAGTTCTTC.

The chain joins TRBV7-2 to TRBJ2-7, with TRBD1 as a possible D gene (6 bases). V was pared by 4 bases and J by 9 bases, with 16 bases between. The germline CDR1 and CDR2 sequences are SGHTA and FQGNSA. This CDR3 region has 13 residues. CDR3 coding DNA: TGTGCCAGCAGCTCGTCAGGGGAGTCTTGGCAGTACTTC. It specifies CASSSSGESWQYF.

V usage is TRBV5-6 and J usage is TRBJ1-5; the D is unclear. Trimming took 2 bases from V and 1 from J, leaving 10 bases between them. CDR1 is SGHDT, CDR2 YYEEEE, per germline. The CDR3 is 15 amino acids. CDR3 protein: CASSFNSRSNQPQHF. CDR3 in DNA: TGTGCCAGCAGCTTTAATTCGAGGAGCAATCAGCCCCAGCATTTT.

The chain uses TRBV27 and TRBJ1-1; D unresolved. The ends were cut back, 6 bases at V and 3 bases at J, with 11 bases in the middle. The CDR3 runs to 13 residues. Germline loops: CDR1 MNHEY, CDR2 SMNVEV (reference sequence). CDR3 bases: TGTGCCAGCAGAATGACACTCTACACTGAAGCTTTCTTT. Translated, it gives CASRMTLYTEAFF.

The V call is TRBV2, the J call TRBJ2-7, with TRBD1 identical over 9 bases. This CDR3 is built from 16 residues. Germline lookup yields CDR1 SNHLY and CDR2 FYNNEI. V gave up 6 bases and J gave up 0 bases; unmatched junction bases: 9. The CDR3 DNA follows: TGTGCCAGCAGGGACAGGGGCCACCTATCCTCCTACGAGCAGTACTTC. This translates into CASRDRGHLSSYEQYF.

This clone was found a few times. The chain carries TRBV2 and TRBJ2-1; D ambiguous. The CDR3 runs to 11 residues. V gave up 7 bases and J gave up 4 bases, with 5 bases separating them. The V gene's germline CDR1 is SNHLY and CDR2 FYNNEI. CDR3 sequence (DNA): TGTGCCAGCACCGAGTACAATGAGCAGTTCTTC. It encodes CASTEYNEQFF.

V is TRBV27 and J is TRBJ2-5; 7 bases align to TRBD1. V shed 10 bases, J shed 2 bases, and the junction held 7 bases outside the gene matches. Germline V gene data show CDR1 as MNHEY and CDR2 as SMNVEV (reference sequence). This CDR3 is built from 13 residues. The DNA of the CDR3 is TGTGCCACCCGGTCAGGGGGTCAAGAGACCCAGTACTTC. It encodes CATRSGGQETQYF.

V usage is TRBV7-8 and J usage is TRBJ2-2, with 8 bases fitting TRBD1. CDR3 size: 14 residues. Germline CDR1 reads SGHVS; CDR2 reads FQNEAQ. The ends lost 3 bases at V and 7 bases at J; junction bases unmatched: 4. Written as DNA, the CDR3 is TGTGCCAGCAGCTTGCGGACAGGGCACGGGGAGCTGTTTTTT. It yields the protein CASSLRTGHGELFF.

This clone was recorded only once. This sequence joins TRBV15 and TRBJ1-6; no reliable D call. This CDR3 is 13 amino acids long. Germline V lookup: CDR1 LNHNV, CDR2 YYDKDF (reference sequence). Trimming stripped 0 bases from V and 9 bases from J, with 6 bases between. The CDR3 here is CATSRDSGSPLHF. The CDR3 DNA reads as TGTGCCACCAGCAGAGATAGCGGTTCACCCCTCCACTTT.